This entry concerns a single TCR beta chain. Its antigen is not identified. Documented treatment: some 19 received Ad26.COV2.S at low or high dose, single or two shots; roughly five received placebo; per-sample allocation not given. Sample collection was performed on day 63 after the first vaccine or placebo injection. Boston provided a donor who was an adult aged 18-55 years. Libraries were prepared by immunoSEQ multiplex PCR; TCRdb keeps only in-frame clonotypes and omits some of them. The repertoire holds fewer than 500,000 clones, roughly 88% seen once, with around 4.2% in the top ten. Germline values: CDR1 MNHEY, CDR2 SVGEGT. The CDR3 consists of 14 residues. Between the trimmed V and J ends, which lost 2 bases and 1 base, there was a span of 5 bases. The data were taken from a study of Ad26.COV2.S vaccination and SARS-CoV-2 variants. Notes on the study in general: Following vaccination, spike-specific CD8+ and CD4+ T cell responses reportedly exhibited substantial breadth. Overall T cell responses may have been underestimated by the analyses of TCR breadth and depth. For non-spike TCRs, breadth in vaccine recipients resembled that in placebo recipients.

The source was peripheral blood, collected in a trial of Ad26.COV2.S vaccine versus placebo. The chain joins TRBV6-2 or TRBV6-3 to TRBJ2-2, with D unclear. This TCR derives from a person between 18 and 65 years old who received the Ad26.COV2.S COVID-19 vaccine or a placebo. The CDR3 loop reads CASSYAWNTGELFF. The CDR3 bases are TGTGCCAGCAGTTACGCGTGGAACACCGGGGAGCTGTTTTTT.